This T cell receptor beta chain was found in a study of CD8+ T cells in alopecia areata. In the study overall: A regimen of oral tofacitinib, 5 to 10 mg twice daily, was given to treated patients. Study conclusions and caveats: Relative to mice, TCR sharing across patients was less clear, a difference possibly HLA-related.

With 2 bases removed from V and 4 bases from J, the gap between germline ends came to 21 bases. Per the germline V gene, CDR1 is LGHNA and CDR2 is YNFKEQ. This CDR3 region has 18 residues. It was cDNA, reverse transcribed from extracted RNA, that served as the sequencing template. Sequencing was performed with immunoSEQ multiplex PCR; in TCRdb, only in-frame clones are kept and a portion is missing. The sample has 130,000 to 150,000 clones; approximately 49% are singletons. As part of sample collection, lesional scalp punch biopsies and peripheral blood were taken from alopecia areata patients. The authors sorted CD4+ and CD8+ T cells from PBMCs. Note on this clone: Its antigen remains unidentified.

This chain uses TRBV4-2 with TRBJ1-3; D gene ambiguous. The TCR originated in a human donor with alopecia areata. The specimen was CD4+ T cells sorted from blood, collected at week 0. The CDR3, as DNA: TGTGCCAGCAGCCAATATCGAAGGTCGGGCAGTGTAGGAAACACCATATATTTT. This codes for CASSQYRRSGSVGNTIYF.